The 28 T cell receptor beta chains below all came from one sample that was sequenced in a study of T cell changes during pregnancy in multiple sclerosis. The protocol was immunoSEQ multiplex PCR, while the TCRdb copy is restricted to in-frame clones and leaves out a portion. Counted here are tens of thousands of clones, around 91% occurring once; the ten biggest clones make up roughly 2.2%. This specimen consisted of peripheral blood, obtained in the second trimester of pregnancy. The origin of the receptors is a female donor in good health, enrolled as a control in a pregnancy study.

This sequence joins TRBV15 and TRBJ1-4; D perhaps matches TRBD1 (6 bases). The CDR3 length is 18 residues. The V gene's germline CDR1 is LNHNV and CDR2 YYDKDF (reference sequence). The V and J ends lost 0 bases and 8 bases respectively, with 22 bases between them. The CDR3 nucleotides are TGTGCCACCAGCAGAGATCTGCCGGGGGGCACGGTCGGCGAAAAACTGTTTTTT. It specifies CATSRDLPGGTVGEKLFF.

V usage is TRBV30 and J usage is TRBJ1-2; maybe TRBD1 (6 bases). The CDR3 has 13 residues. The ends were cut back, 2 bases at V and 8 bases at J, with 15 bases in the middle. CDR1 and CDR2 (germline): GTSNPN, SVGIG (reference sequence). This CDR3 reads CAWSISQGKGYTF. The CDR3 nucleotides read TGTGCCTGGAGTATATCTCAGGGGAAGGGCTACACCTTC.

The rearrangement joins TRBV6-1 to TRBJ2-3; the match to TRBD2 covers 7 bases. With V trimmed by 1 base and J by 5 bases, 6 bases remained unmatched. The germline CDR1 and CDR2 sequences are MNHNS and SASEGT. This CDR3 has 15 residues. CDR3 loop: CASSEVPREQDTQYF. For the CDR3, the DNA is TGTGCCAGCAGTGAAGTCCCGCGGGAGCAAGATACGCAGTATTTT.

The chain is built from TRBV5-1 and TRBJ2-3; D unclear. Trimming took off 3 bases at V and 0 bases at J, with 11 bases between the two ends. The CDR3 sequence is 15 residues long. Per the germline V gene, CDR1 is SGHRS and CDR2 is YFSETQ. The CDR3 sequence is CASSSNARSTDTQYF. DNA for the CDR3: TGCGCCAGCAGCTCGAACGCCCGGAGCACAGATACGCAGTATTTT.

The chain joins TRBV9 to TRBJ2-7; D is uncertain. The CDR3 runs to 12 residues. Trimming removed 4 bases from V and 6 bases from J, with 11 bases in between. CDR1 SGDLS and CDR2 YYNGEE come from the germline V gene. For the CDR3, the DNA is TGTGCCAGCAGCACGAGCCCCGGCGAGCAGTACTTC. Protein sequence: CASSTSPGEQYF.

J is TRBJ2-7 and V is TRBV4-1; D possibly corresponds to TRBD2 (5 bases). Trimming cost V 0 bases and J 7 bases, with 10 bases left between them. CDR1 and CDR2 from the germline V gene are MGHRA and YSYEKL. The CDR3 has 13 residues. For the CDR3, the DNA is TGCGCCAGCAGCCAAGATCTAAGGAGGGAGCAGTACTTC. It translates to CASSQDLRREQYF.

The chain couples TRBV27 to TRBJ1-2; 8 positions agree with TRBD1. With V trimmed by 7 bases and J by 5 bases, 9 bases remained unmatched. CDR3 size: 14 residues. Germline CDR1 reads MNHEY; CDR2 reads SMNVEV (reference sequence). This CDR3 reads CASKLRGPSYGYTF. The DNA of the CDR3 is TGTGCCAGCAAACTCAGGGGGCCGTCATATGGCTACACCTTC.

The gene calls are TRBV4-1 and TRBJ1-1, with D possibly matching TRBD1 (6 bases). The CDR3 is 15 residues long. CDR1 is MGHRA, CDR2 YSYEKL, per germline. V lost 3 bases to trimming and J lost 5 bases, with 16 bases between them. The CDR3 loop reads CASSQYPRGGTEAFF. The CDR3 DNA is TGCGCCAGCAGCCAGTATCCTAGAGGGGGAACTGAAGCTTTCTTT.

This sequence joins TRBV4-2 and TRBJ1-1; TRBD1 might be the D (6 bases). This CDR3 comprises 17 residues. CDR1 and CDR2 from the germline V gene are LGHNA and YNFKEQ. V lost 3 bases, J lost 1 base, and 18 bases lay in between. CDR3 coding DNA: TGTGCCAGCAGCCACGGGGGGGGGCTAGGTGAGAACACTGAAGCTTTCTTT. Protein: CASSHGGGLGENTEAFF.

CDR3 sequence reads: CASRPRGGSDEQFF. The DNA of the CDR3 is TGTGCCAGTCGCCCAAGGGGCGGTTCCGATGAGCAGTTCTTC. The chain links TRBV19 to TRBJ2-1, with a tentative D call TRBD1 (5 bases). The length of the CDR3 is 14 residues. Germline CDR1 is LNHDA and CDR2 is SQIVND (reference sequence). Trimming took off 8 bases at V and 8 bases at J, with 19 bases between the two ends.

V usage is TRBV6-5 and J usage is TRBJ2-7; 7 bases are a match to TRBD2. Germline V lookup: CDR1 MNHEY, CDR2 SVGAGI. Unmatched junction bases numbered 10, after V lost 5 bases and J lost 3 bases. The CDR3 runs 15 residues. CDR3 sequence reads: CASSPRDYTVYEQYF. The CDR3 DNA follows: TGTGCCAGCAGTCCCCGGGACTACACAGTCTACGAGCAGTACTTC.

DNA for the CDR3: TGCGCCAGCAGCTTTGCGGGGGGGTCTAGCACAGATACGCAGTATTTT. This sequence encodes CASSFAGGSSTDTQYF. The gene calls are TRBV5-1 and TRBJ2-3, with TRBD2 matching over 9 bases. Germline V gene sequence: CDR1 SGHRS, CDR2 YFSETQ. This CDR3 contains 16 residues. V shed 2 bases, J shed 0 bases, and the junction held 4 bases outside the gene matches. The full variable domain, completed using reference TRBV5-1 and TRBJ2-3, is KAGVTQTPRYLIKTRGQQVTLSCSPISGHRSVSWYQQTPGQGLQFLFEYFSETQRNKGNFPGRFSGRQFSNSRSEMNVSTLELGDSALYLCASSFAGGSSTDTQYFGPGTRLTVL.

The J gene is TRBJ2-7, the V gene TRBV5-1; D not certain. The CDR3 has 14 residues. Germline CDR1 reads SGHRS; CDR2 reads YFSETQ. Trimming left V 3 bases short and J 0 bases short, with 10 bases between. The CDR3 DNA follows: TGCGCCAGCAGCTCCCTTTTGAGCTCCTACGAGCAGTACTTC. This encodes CASSSLLSSYEQYF.

The gene calls are TRBV6-5 and TRBJ1-1; TRBD1 might be the D (5 bases). Germline-derived CDR1 and CDR2 are MNHEY and SVGAGI. Trimming stripped 6 bases from V and 1 base from J, with 12 bases between. The CDR3 covers 14 residues. The CDR3 spells CASRAGLGNTEAFF. The CDR3 nucleotides read TGTGCCAGCAGGGCGGGGCTGGGGAACACTGAAGCTTTCTTT.

This chain uses TRBV6-1 with TRBJ2-1; 7 bases line up with TRBD2. CDR1 and CDR2 (germline): MNHNS, SASEGT. This CDR3 contains 14 residues. Losses at the gene ends were 2 bases for V and 10 bases for J; bases not matched to a gene: 8. CDR3 nucleotides: TGTGCCAGCAGTGAATTCGGCGGGGGTAGAGAGCAGTTCTTC. It specifies CASSEFGGGREQFF.

This rearrangement joins TRBV19 to TRBJ2-6; D gene uncertain. This CDR3 region has 14 residues. Germline V lookup: CDR1 LNHDA, CDR2 SQIVND (reference sequence). Between the trimmed V and J ends, which lost 2 bases and 1 base, there was a span of 3 bases. The CDR3 here is CASSIISGANVLTF. The CDR3 DNA reads TGTGCCAGTAGTATAATATCTGGGGCCAACGTCCTGACTTTC.

This clone showed up just once. The chain uses TRBV7-8 and TRBJ1-1; TRBD1 matches 9 bases. CDR1 and CDR2 from the germline V gene are SGHVS and FQNEAQ. CDR3 length: 15 amino acids. V was clipped by 5 bases and J by 4 bases; unmatched bases: 8. CDR3 nucleotides: TGTGCCAGCAGCGTAGAGGGACAGGGCAGCACTGAAGCTTTCTTT. Its protein is CASSVEGQGSTEAFF.

V usage is TRBV5-1 and J usage is TRBJ2-5, with D uncertain. The CDR3 is 12 residues long. V was clipped by 7 bases and J by 5 bases, with 12 bases between them. Germline CDR1 and CDR2: SGHRS and YFSETQ. The CDR3, as DNA: TGCGCCAGCTCCACTAACGGGGAGACCCAGTACTTC. Its translation: CASSTNGETQYF. Full variable domain (remainder filled in from reference TRBV5-1 and TRBJ2-5): KAGVTQTPRYLIKTRGQQVTLSCSPISGHRSVSWYQQTPGQGLQFLFEYFSETQRNKGNFPGRFSGRQFSNSRSEMNVSTLELGDSALYLCASSTNGETQYFGPGTRLLVL.

The J gene is TRBJ1-1, the V gene TRBV6-4; TRBD1 aligns across 7 bases. There are 13 residues in the CDR3. V was clipped by 6 bases and J by 4 bases; unmatched bases: 5. Germline CDR1 and CDR2: MRHNA and SNTAGT. The CDR3 coding sequence is TGTGCCAGCAGGACCACAGGGGTCACTGAAGCTTTCTTT. This codes for CASRTTGVTEAFF.

This chain joins TRBV10-2 and TRBJ2-6; 7 bases are shared with TRBD1. The CDR3 totals 15 residues. The V gene end was trimmed by 5 bases and the J gene end by 1 base; junction bases not matched to a gene: 2. The V gene's germline CDR1 is WSHSY and CDR2 SAAADI. CDR3 in DNA: TGCGCCAGCAGTCAACAGGGGTCTGGGGCCAACGTCCTGACTTTC. This gives the protein CASSQQGSGANVLTF.

This chain joins TRBV2 and TRBJ2-5; 9 bases align to TRBD2. CDR3 length: 14 residues. Trimming removed 3 bases from V and 4 bases from J; junction bases left unmatched: 3. The germline gives CDR1 SNHLY, CDR2 FYNNEI. The CDR3 bases are TGTGCCAGCAGTGATAGCGGGAGTGCAGAGACCCAGTACTTC. Encoded protein: CASSDSGSAETQYF.

The count of this clone is one. V usage is TRBV7-8 and J usage is TRBJ2-5, with D tentatively TRBD2 (6 bases). Trimming removed 4 bases at V and 5 bases at J, with 20 bases between. The CDR3 covers 16 residues. CDR1 is SGHVS and CDR2 is FQNEAQ in the germline V gene. CDR3 DNA sequence: TGTGCCAGCAGCTCTCCGCGGGACTGGGGAGTGGAGACCCAGTACTTC. It codes for CASSSPRDWGVETQYF.

This chain connects TRBV6-1 to TRBJ2-1, with 9 bases aligning to TRBD1. Germline CDR1 MNHNS, CDR2 SASEGT. CDR3 size: 16 residues. V gave up 0 bases and J gave up 7 bases; unmatched junction bases: 7. This CDR3 reads CASSEAGGTGPNEQFF. DNA for the CDR3: TGTGCCAGCAGTGAAGCCGGTGGGACAGGGCCTAATGAGCAGTTCTTC.

This clone was seen more than once but under ten times. V gene TRBV30 combines with J gene TRBJ1-3; unclear D gene. The CDR3 loop spans 12 amino acids. Per the germline V gene, CDR1 is GTSNPN and CDR2 is SVGIG (reference sequence). Trimming took off 5 bases at V and 0 bases at J, with 5 bases between the two ends. The CDR3 nucleotides are TGTGCCTGGCGACACTCTGGAAACACCATATATTTT. Its translation: CAWRHSGNTIYF.

J is TRBJ1-2 and V is TRBV2; D possibly corresponds to TRBD1 (5 bases). Per germline, CDR1 SNHLY and CDR2 FYNNEI. Trimming cost V 4 bases and J 7 bases, with 16 bases left between them. The CDR3 spans 14 residues. Here the CDR3 DNA reads TGTGCCAGCAGTGGCCTGGGGCAGGGTAGTGGCTACACCTTC. This gives the protein CASSGLGQGSGYTF.

The chain is built from TRBV7-2 and TRBJ2-7; TRBD1 matches 9 bases. The CDR3 extends over 15 amino acids. After removal of 5 bases from V and 2 bases from J, the junction contained 7 bases not matched to a gene. Looked up from germline, CDR1 is SGHTA and CDR2 is FQGNSA. CDR3: CASSPDRGRAYEQYF. CDR3 in DNA: TGTGCCAGCAGCCCGGACAGGGGTAGGGCCTACGAGCAGTACTTC.

The chain has TRBV4-1 and TRBJ2-7, with 11 bases fitting TRBD2. Germline-derived CDR1 and CDR2 are MGHRA and YSYEKL. The CDR3 covers 15 residues. Trimming took 4 bases from V and 5 from J; bases not matched to a gene: 7. The DNA of the CDR3 is TGCGCCAGCAGCCGACGACTAGCGGGACACGACGAGCAGTACTTC. Amino acid sequence: CASSRRLAGHDEQYF.

This sequence joins TRBV7-6 and TRBJ2-7; TRBD2 is a possible D gene (5 bases). Trimming shortened V by 1 base and J by 7 bases, and 14 bases separated the two germline ends. The CDR3 runs 14 residues. CDR1 SGHVS and CDR2 FNYEAQ come from the germline V gene. CDR3 sequence reads: CASSLGPESGEQYF. The CDR3 DNA follows: TGTGCCAGCAGCTTAGGTCCGGAATCGGGGGAGCAGTACTTC.